This T cell receptor (beta chain) was observed in a study of identifying expanded T cells in peripheral blood. Collection occurred without any documented infections or immune events in donors. Study-level points and caveats: Differentially abundant clones: 0.95 to 1.5 between replicates, approximately 15 at roughly 15 days, 19 at four. Two-week clone count variance significantly increased as total template count grew.

The protocol was immunoSEQ multiplex PCR, while the TCRdb copy is restricted to in-frame clones and leaves out a portion. The sample lists around 130,000 clones, less than 90% occurring once. V shed 5 bases and J 7 bases; nucleotides not matched to a gene: 12. The CDR3 runs 16 residues. Germline CDR1 is SGHTA and CDR2 is FQGNSA. For this clone: The antigen is unknown.

Sequencing input: blood. This sequence joins TRBV7-2 and TRBJ1-4; 8 bases map to TRBD1. This sequence was found in a person aged 18-69 years in good health. The CDR3 region has the DNA TGTGCCAGCAGCCCTACATGGGACAGGAGCGGTGAAAAACTGTTTTTT. It encodes CASSPTWDRSGEKLFF.